This paragraph reports one TCR beta chain. As processed by the authors: Estimation of nucleated cell counts was performed using reference gene primer amplification. Generated by immunoSEQ multiplex PCR, the TCRdb table keeps only in-frame clones and is missing some. That table is the source of V, J and clone size, and D and trimming were worked out from the DNA. The sample consists of about 190,000 clones, roughly nine tenths of them appearing once. The data were obtained in a study of blood T cell repertoires in COVID-19. Study-level background: The United States, Italy and Spain were the sources of the acute and convalescent COVID-19 samples. Nucleic acid was either cDNA or gDNA, and it came from T cells, B-cell-depleted T cells, or PBMCs.

Sequencing was performed on peripheral blood. The TCR was taken from a man aged 35-49 years with acute or convalescent COVID-19.

CDR3 bases: TGTGCCAGCAGTCCCGGACAGCATAATCAGCCCCAGCATTTT. Translating it yields CASSPGQHNQPQHF. The J gene is TRBJ1-5, the V gene TRBV27, with D possibly being TRBD1 (6 bases). This CDR3 is built from 14 residues. Germline V gene data show CDR1 as MNHEY and CDR2 as SMNVEV (reference sequence). Trimming cost V 5 bases and J 4 bases, with 12 bases left between them.